The following is a TCR beta chain sequence with its context. The target antigen is unknown. Barcoded TCR alpha and TCR beta cDNA libraries with UMIs came from 5'RACE using constant-segment primers. TCRdb ran MiXCR on the 5' RACE reads and lists one entry per CDR3 protein. The table includes roughly 280,000 distinct CDR3 sequences, around 15% detected once. Germline trimming cut 3 bases from V and 5 bases from J; bases unmatched to any gene: 11. There are 16 residues in the CDR3. Germline V CDR1 and CDR2: MNHEY, SVGAGI. This specimen belongs to a study of T-cell memory formation after mild COVID-19. Turning to the study itself: Most TCR clusters belonged to a single donor. Whole-study results and caveats: Some clones that responded were present in memory (sampled pre-infection), which suggests cross-reactive memory joined.

Input material: PBMCs or a T cell subset sorted from them (not recorded which). This TCR came from a man aged 18-30 years who had mild COVID-19 (a few samples of this study predate the infection). Cell type and time point are not known. V and J are TRBV6-5 and TRBJ1-2; 8 bases agree with TRBD1. The CDR3, as DNA: TGTGCCAGCAGTTATACACTGACAGGGGTTTATTATGGCTACACCTTC. Amino acids: CASSYTLTGVYYGYTF.